The 6 T cell receptor beta chains below come from one sample, sequenced in a study of T cell repertoires in cytomegalovirus infection. One entry per CDR3 protein results from TCRdb running MiXCR on the reads. The sample records some 100,000 distinct CDR3 sequences, about 25% being singletons. The source material was CD8+ T cells from PBMCs. The receptors were sampled from a human donor in good health (CMV status not recorded). Some clones in this sample may be carry-over from other donors' samples.

V is TRBV7-2 and J is TRBJ1-5, with unresolved D. Germline-derived CDR1 and CDR2 are SGHTA and FQGNSA. Trimming cost V 6 bases and J 0 bases, with 6 bases left between them. The CDR3 totals 13 residues. The CDR3 region has the DNA TGTGCCAGCAGTACATATAGCAATCAGCCCCAGCATTTT. It encodes CASSTYSNQPQHF.

The chain employs TRBV28 and TRBJ2-5; the D call may be TRBD1 or TRBD2 (5 bases each). With 0 bases removed from V and 2 bases from J, the gap between germline ends came to 7 bases. The germline V gene has CDR1 MDHEN and CDR2 SYDVKM. The CDR3 loop spans 14 amino acids. CDR3 DNA sequence: TGTGCCAGCAGTTTATGGGGGGTACAAGAGACCCAGTACTTC. Protein sequence: CASSLWGVQETQYF.

This clonotype was counted many times. This chain joins TRBV12-3 or TRBV12-4 and TRBJ2-4, with no clear D. The CDR3 loop spans 14 amino acids. V was pared by 0 bases and J by 7 bases, with 10 bases between. In nucleotides, the CDR3 is TGTGCCAGCAGTTTAGCGCGAGACGGGAACATTCAGTACTTC. This sequence encodes CASSLARDGNIQYF.

The V gene is TRBV5-6, the J gene TRBJ2-7; the D is unclear. The CDR3 runs to 15 residues. Germline-derived CDR1 and CDR2 are SGHDT and YYEEEE. Trimming shortened V by 2 bases and J by 5 bases, and 17 bases separated the two germline ends. CDR3 in amino acids: CASSFLADPRDEQYF. The CDR3 nucleotides are TGTGCCAGCAGCTTTCTCGCGGACCCTCGGGACGAGCAGTACTTC.

This chain uses TRBV6-1 with TRBJ2-3, with TRBD1 matching 7 bases. Germline-derived CDR1 and CDR2 are MNHNS and SASEGT. This CDR3 contains 15 residues. J gave up 6 bases and V 6 bases, and 12 bases lay outside the gene matches. In DNA form, the CDR3 reads TGTGCCAGCAGCTCAGGACAGGAGGTAGTGGATACGCAGTATTTT. It specifies CASSSGQEVVDTQYF.

The chain is built from TRBV7-6 and TRBJ2-3; 8 positions match TRBD1. Unmatched junction bases numbered 8, after V lost 1 base and J lost 5 bases. Germline V CDR1 and CDR2: SGHVS, FNYEAQ. The CDR3 is 16 residues long. CDR3 sequence reads: CASSLGGQGAGDTQYF. CDR3 coding DNA: TGTGCCAGCAGCTTAGGCGGCCAGGGGGCTGGAGATACGCAGTATTTT.